The entry below describes one T cell receptor beta chain. From germline, CDR1 is SGHRS and CDR2 YFSETQ. Between the trimmed V and J ends, which lost 2 bases and 4 bases, there was a span of 9 bases. The CDR3 loop spans 13 amino acids. The sample belongs to a study of blood T cell repertoires in COVID-19. Clones were sequenced by immunoSEQ multiplex PCR, and TCRdb holds only the in-frame ones, with some missing. This table has roughly 360,000 clones, about 87% appearing once. The sample consisted of PBMCs or T cells enriched from blood (not recorded which). The sequence was collected from a man younger than 45 who had recovered from COVID-19. The chain combines TRBV5-1 with TRBJ1-1, with D unclear. DNA for the CDR3: TGCGCCAGCAGCTTCTATGATTCCACTGAAGCTTTCTTT. It codes for CASSFYDSTEAFF.